Below are 5 T cell receptor beta chains sequenced from a single sample in a study of CD4 T cells in relation to SARS-CoV-2 and coronaviruses (TCRdb year 2021). These TCRs' antigens remain unknown. CD4+ T cells from unexposed donors were collected before the COVID-19 pandemic (2011-2018). After around 10 days of culture, CD4+ T cells were isolated with the EasySep CD4+ T cell isolation kit. The library came from the immunoSEQ multiplex PCR assay. TCRdb obtained this table from immuneACCESS and retained in-frame rearrangements with V and J assigned. These tables miss some clones; where compared with another copy, unresolved V genes account for less than half of the shortfall, and the remainder is unexplained. The sample contains over 15,000 clones, about 80% of them found a single time. Together, the top ten hold 30% to 35% of the sample. Specimen: CD4+ T cells from PBMCs, cultured in vitro. Source of these receptors: a human donor in good health.

The V gene is TRBV5-1, the J gene TRBJ2-1, with 10 bases matching TRBD2. This CDR3 comprises 15 residues. Trimming took 0 bases from V and 6 from J; bases not matched to a gene: 3. Germline CDR1 SGHRS, CDR2 YFSETQ. The CDR3 coding sequence is TGCGCCAGCAGCTTGGACGTAGCGGGAGGCAATGAGCAGTTCTTC. This encodes CASSLDVAGGNEQFF. Using reference TRBV5-1 and TRBJ2-1 for the parts outside the CDR3, the full variable domain is KAGVTQTPRYLIKTRGQQVTLSCSPISGHRSVSWYQQTPGQGLQFLFEYFSETQRNKGNFPGRFSGRQFSNSRSEMNVSTLELGDSALYLCASSLDVAGGNEQFFGPGTRLTVL.

This chain uses TRBV7-9 with TRBJ1-6; TRBD1 matches 7 bases. The CDR3 loop spans 14 amino acids. V dropped 6 bases and J dropped 5; count of bases not matched to a gene: 4. Per the germline V gene, CDR1 is SEHNR and CDR2 is FQNEAQ (reference sequence). The CDR3 DNA reads TGTGCCAGCAGTCGTACAGGGGATAATTCACCCCTCCACTTT. Protein: CASSRTGDNSPLHF.

The CDR3 nucleotides are TGCAGCGCTACGACTAGCGCGGGCGAGCAGTACTTC. It encodes CSATTSAGEQYF. V usage is TRBV29-1 and J usage is TRBJ2-7; 8 bases match TRBD2. Germline assignment: CDR1 SQVTM and CDR2 ANQGSEA. The CDR3 is made up of 12 amino acids. J gave up 6 bases and V 7 bases, and 8 bases lay outside the gene matches.

The chain employs TRBV5-1 and TRBJ2-7; D may be TRBD2 (5 bases). The germline V gene has CDR1 SGHRS and CDR2 YFSETQ. V dropped 0 bases and J dropped 2 bases, with 9 bases sitting between them. The CDR3 covers 14 residues. CDR3 protein: CASSLVGDAYEQYF. CDR3 in DNA: TGCGCCAGCAGCTTGGTCGGGGATGCCTACGAGCAGTACTTC.

The rearrangement joins TRBV14 to TRBJ1-2; 7 bases map to TRBD1. Germline V gene lookup returns CDR1 SGHDN and CDR2 FVKESK. This CDR3 is 13 amino acids long. V was pared by 10 bases and J by 0 bases, with 5 bases of the junction left unmatched. The CDR3 sequence: CANRDRANYGYTF. The DNA of the CDR3 is TGTGCCAACCGGGACAGAGCTAACTATGGCTACACCTTC.